This T cell receptor beta chain is drawn from a study of B cell selection in AIRE deficiency (dated by TCRdb to between 2018 and 2021). General notes on the study: A comparison of TCRbeta repertoires of sorted blood CD4+ conventional T cells and regulatory T cells was made between AIRE-deficient patients and healthy controls. The TCR-sequenced cohort comprised about five AIRE-deficient APECED patients and about five healthy control donors.

The CDR3 covers 15 residues, taking in both the cysteine and the phenylalanine. Here the CDR3 DNA is all that survives: 45 bases in frame from base 1. The germline V gene encodes CDR1 SGDLS and CDR2 YYNGEE. Trimming costs V 2 bases and J 4 bases, and their ends lie 15 bases apart. The immunoSEQ platform was used to sequence the TCRbeta chains. The original methods were these. About 11x10^4 distinct in-frame TCRbeta sequences from patients and 13.4x10^4 from healthy donors were obtained from pooled conventional T cell repertoires. Public Treg TCRbeta sequences were defined as those shared by two or more individuals and were then searched for in Tconv repertoires. Differences between groups were assessed by Mann-Whitney U tests with Bonferroni-Dunn correction in GraphPad Prism 7.03. TCRdb retrieved this table from immuneACCESS and kept in-frame rearrangements only. Not all clones are present; in checked studies, unresolved V genes account for under half, and no reason is known for the remainder. V and J calls and clone size follow that table, whereas D and trimming were derived from the DNA. A total of approximately 25,000 clones appear in this sample, roughly 95% of them only once. The ten largest make up over 0.2% of the sample.

Points the paper makes about the study in general: About 30% of Treg TCRbeta sequences shared among healthy donors appeared in patient Tconv cells, suggesting diversion of Treg-biased clones into the Tconv compartment. Shared Treg sequences had shorter CDR3s, which reflects a bias toward rearrangements containing few non-templated nucleotide insertions. Tconv and Treg cells from AIRE-deficient patients showed TCRBV gene usage, CDR3 length and TCR diversity similar to those of healthy donors. Only TCRbeta chains were sequenced; approximately 35% of shared healthy-donor Treg sequences also occurred in healthy Tconv, possibly because of differing TCRalpha chains. Among fewer than 4,500 shared Treg TCRbeta sequences, 31.6% were shared exclusively by healthy donors and roughly 9% exclusively by patients, which suggests that Treg selection is less efficient in the absence of AIRE.

For sorting, conventional CD4 T cells were defined as CD4+CD127+ cells. Control samples were obtained from healthy donors who were not related to the patients. A FACSAria flow cytometer was used to sort the Tconv and Treg cells intended for TCRbeta sequencing. Sorted cells were collected into 5-ml round-bottom polystyrene tubes, and dry cell pellets were frozen at -80°C before sequencing. A note on this clone: The target of this receptor is not known. No much larger clone exists at a distance of one base, and base qualities are not known.

The material sequenced was CD4+CD127+ conventional T cells sorted from PBMCs. Recombination linked TRBV9 to TRBJ1-2, with no D gene named confidently. The sequence was obtained from a human donor in good health. The DNA is as follows: TGTGCCAGCAGCGTCCAGGCAGGAATGTCCTATGGCTACACCTTC. Translated, this gives CASSVQAGMSYGYTF.